This TCR beta chain appears in the sequencing data of a study of breast tumors, draining lymph nodes, adjacent tissues. Study-level points and caveats: Data fit most tumor T cells coming from lymph node, expanding in tumor. Luminal-like breast cancer showed significantly higher tumor–nontumor repertoire similarity than basal-like. Data only fit, rather than demonstrated, lymph node origin of most tumor T cells.

TCRdb reanalysed the multiplex PCR reads using MiXCR and keeps one entry per CDR3 protein. Here the sample spans about 230,000 distinct CDR3 sequences, roughly 30% being singletons. This clonotype has a handful of counts. Its antigen is currently unknown. CDR1 and CDR2 from the germline V gene are SGHTA and FQGTGA. V was clipped by 6 bases and J by 0 bases, with 23 bases between them. The CDR3 contains 18 residues. Samples came from axillary lymph nodes draining the breast cancer. This rearrangement joins TRBV7-3 to TRBJ1-1; D is ambiguous. The sample taken for sequencing was axillary lymph node tissue. The receptor was isolated from a female donor with breast cancer. Some clones in this sample may be carry-over from other donors' samples. The CDR3 DNA reads as TGTGCCAGCAGTCCTCCCCTGGTCGGAGGGATTATGAACACTGAAGCTTTCTTT. It codes for CASSPPLVGGIMNTEAFF.